The entry that follows covers one TCR beta chain sequence. With 4 bases clipped from V and 4 bases from J, the junction kept 5 bases outside the gene matches. The CDR3 runs to 14 residues. CDR1 is SQVTM and CDR2 is ANQGSEA in the germline V gene. These data belong to a study of blood T cell repertoires in COVID-19. Generated by immunoSEQ multiplex PCR, the TCRdb table keeps only in-frame clones and is missing some. The sample shows more than 400,000 clones, approximately 83% of them seen only once. The sample was peripheral blood. This clonotype was obtained from a human donor in a cohort sampled during active COVID-19. The chain uses TRBV29-1 and TRBJ1-2; 11 nucleotides line up with TRBD1. The CDR3 DNA reads TGCAGCGTTGGAACCGGGACAGGGGGCTATGGCTACACCTTC. It codes for CSVGTGTGGYGYTF.